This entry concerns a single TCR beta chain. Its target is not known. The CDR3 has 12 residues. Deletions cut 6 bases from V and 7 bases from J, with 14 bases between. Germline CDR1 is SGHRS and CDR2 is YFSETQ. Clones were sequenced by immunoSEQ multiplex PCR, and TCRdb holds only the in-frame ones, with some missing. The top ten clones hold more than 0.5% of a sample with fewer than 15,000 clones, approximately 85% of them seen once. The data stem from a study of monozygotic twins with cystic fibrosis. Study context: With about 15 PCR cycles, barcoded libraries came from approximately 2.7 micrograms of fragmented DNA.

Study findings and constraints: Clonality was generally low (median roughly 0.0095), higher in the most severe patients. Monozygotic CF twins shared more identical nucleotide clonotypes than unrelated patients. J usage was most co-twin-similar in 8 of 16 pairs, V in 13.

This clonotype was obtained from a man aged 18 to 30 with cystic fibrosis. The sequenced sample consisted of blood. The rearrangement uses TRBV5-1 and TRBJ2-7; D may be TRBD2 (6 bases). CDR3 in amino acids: CASTRGSGEQYF. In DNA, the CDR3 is TGCGCCAGCACCCGGGGGTCGGGAGAGCAGTACTTC.